This T cell receptor beta chain was identified during a study of T cell repertoires in aging, cancer and after chemotherapy. Regarding the study as a whole: Compared with age-matched healthy donors, untreated hematological or solid cancer patients showed higher blood TCR clonality. No conclusions about immunological memory after chemotherapy can be drawn from the repertoire data. In cancer patients, declining TCR diversity with age involved lost richness and lost evenness.

Amplification of TCR beta used genomic DNA extracted from peripheral blood. Rearranged V-D-J TRB sequences were amplified with a mixed TRB-A/B primer pool. TCRdb itself ran the multiplex PCR reads through MiXCR, one entry per CDR3 protein. This sample has about 790 distinct CDR3 sequences; 45% to 70% occur once, and the top ten carry 30% to 40%. This clonotype was counted a single time. Antigen unknown. V was clipped by 1 base and J by 8 bases, with 6 bases between them. The V gene's germline CDR1 is SGHDT and CDR2 YYEEEE. The CDR3 totals 12 residues. The clonotype was recovered from a human donor with a blood cancer. The genes are TRBV5-6 and TRBJ1-4; D is unclear. Sequencing input: blood. In nucleotides, the CDR3 is TGTGCCAGCAGCTTGAGGCGGGAAAAACTGTTTTTT. Protein: CASSLRREKLFF.